These T cell receptor beta chains were read from a single sample in a study of T-cell memory formation after mild COVID-19. TCRdb called the 5' RACE reads again in MiXCR, with one record for every CDR3 protein. The data contain 500,000 to 650,000 distinct CDR3 sequences, about 20% of them singletons. Material for sequencing was PBMCs or a T cell subset sorted from them (not recorded which). These TCRs come from an adult woman who had mild COVID-19 (a few samples of this study predate the infection). Cell type and time point are not known. Each CDR3 is given with its conserved first and last residue. The order of the fields is J gene, V gene, clone size, D gene, CDR3 length, CDR3 DNA, CDR3 protein. The D gene is left open where the match is weak. Some rows mark clone size as missing; the rest say once, few, many or name a class of expanded clone.

TRBJ2-3 | TRBV20-1 | NA | TRBD2 | 16 | TGCAGTGCTAGAGATCCTAGCGGGGTGGGTACAGATACGCAGTATTTT | CSARDPSGVGTDTQYF
TRBJ2-2 | TRBV20-1 | many | NA | 13 | TGCAGTGCTAGACCCCGAGAAACCGGGGAGCTGTTTTTT | CSARPRETGELFF
TRBJ2-5 | TRBV29-1 | NA | NA | 13 | TGCAGCGTTGATCGGGACCGAAAAGAGACCCAGTACTTC | CSVDRDRKETQYF
TRBJ2-1 | TRBV2 | few | TRBD2 | 16 | TGTGCCAGAGACCCCCCCGCCAGCGGGAGTTGGAATGAGCAGTTCTTC | CARDPPASGSWNEQFF
TRBJ2-7 | TRBV6-1 | few | TRBD1 | 15 | TGTGCCAGCAGCGCCGGGACAGCCGTTACCTACGAGCAGTACTTC | CASSAGTAVTYEQYF
TRBJ2-1 | TRBV25-1 | NA | TRBD1 | 13 | TGTGCCAGCACAGGGACAGACTTGCGTGAGCAGTTCTTC | CASTGTDLREQFF
TRBJ2-2 | TRBV7-3 | NA | NA | 17 | TGTGCCAGCAGCCTCCGAGCGACAGGTGCGAACACCGGGGAGCTGTTTTTT | CASSLRATGANTGELFF
TRBJ2-2 | TRBV7-6 | few | TRBD2 | 14 | TGTGCCAGCAGCTTGGAGCGGGAACTCGGGGAGCTGTTTTTT | CASSLERELGELFF
TRBJ2-7 | TRBV6-5 | NA | TRBD2 | 14 | TGTGCCAGCAGTTCCAGAGGGGAGGGCGACGAGCAGTACTTC | CASSSRGEGDEQYF
TRBJ2-1 | TRBV6-6 | few | TRBD2 | 16 | TGTGCCAGCAGTCGACTAGCGGGAGGTGAATACAATGAGCAGTTCTTC | CASSRLAGGEYNEQFF
TRBJ1-2 | TRBV19 | few | NA | 14 | TGTGCCAGTAGTATAGGGATGTCGGCCTATGGCTACACCTTC | CASSIGMSAYGYTF
TRBJ1-1 | TRBV12-3/TRBV12-4 | NA | NA | 13 | TGTGCCAGCAGGGGGGCAGTGAACACTGAAGCTTTCTTT | CASRGAVNTEAFF
TRBJ1-6 | TRBV12-3/TRBV12-4 | NA | TRBD1 | 14 | TGTGCCAGCACCGTGGGGGACAGTAGGTCACCCCTCCACTTT | CASTVGDSRSPLHF
TRBJ2-1 | TRBV11-2 | many | TRBD2 | 17 | TGTGCCAGCAGCCCGGGGACTAGCGGGGGGCTATACAATGAGCAGTTCTTC | CASSPGTSGGLYNEQFF
TRBJ2-1 | TRBV27 | NA | NA | 17 | TGTGCCAGCAGTTTAAGTCAGGCCCTTTTCTCCTACAATGAGCAGTTCTTC | CASSLSQALFSYNEQFF
TRBJ2-5 | TRBV5-1 | NA | NA | 16 | TGCGCCAGCAGCTTGGATGCCACTAGCAATTTCGAGACCCAGTACTTC | CASSLDATSNFETQYF
TRBJ2-7 | TRBV7-2 | NA | TRBD2 | 15 | TGTGCCAGCAGCTGGTGGGGTAGCGGGACCTACGAGCAGTACTTC | CASSWWGSGTYEQYF
TRBJ2-1 | TRBV11-1 | few | TRBD2 | 16 | TGTGCCAGCAGCTACTATAGCGGGAGTACCTACAATGAGCAGTTCTTC | CASSYYSGSTYNEQFF
TRBJ2-3 | TRBV11-2 | few | TRBD2 | 16 | TGTGCCAGCAGCTTAGGGGAGCGGGGGTACACAGATACGCAGTATTTT | CASSLGERGYTDTQYF
TRBJ2-3 | TRBV7-6 | NA | TRBD1 | 13 | TGTGCCAGCAGCGCGAACAGGGGGGATACGCAGTATTTT | CASSANRGDTQYF
TRBJ2-7 | TRBV24-1 | NA | NA | 13 | TGTGCCACCAGTGCGGGGGTATCCTACGAGCAGTACTTC | CATSAGVSYEQYF
TRBJ2-1 | TRBV5-1 | NA | NA | 19 | TGCGCCAGCAGCTTGGCGGGAGTAAAGAAGGCTGGCTCCTACAATGAGCAGTTCTTC | CASSLAGVKKAGSYNEQFF
TRBJ2-7 | TRBV5-1 | NA | TRBD1 | 15 | TGCGCCAGCAGCTTGGCCGGGACAGGCATGTACGAGCAGTACTTC | CASSLAGTGMYEQYF
TRBJ2-7 | TRBV4-1 | NA | TRBD2 | 15 | TGCGCCAGCAGCCAAGAAAGCGGGGGGGCTTACGAGCAGTACTTC | CASSQESGGAYEQYF
TRBJ1-3 | TRBV7-9 | NA | TRBD1 | 17 | TGTGCCAGCAGCGACAGGGGATCCACCTTCTCTGGAAACACCATATATTTT | CASSDRGSTFSGNTIYF
TRBJ2-1 | TRBV9 | NA | NA | 16 | TGTGCCAGCAGCGTAGGGGGATATAGAGGGTACAATGAGCAGTTCTTC | CASSVGGYRGYNEQFF
TRBJ1-2 | TRBV4-3 | NA | TRBD1 | 16 | TGCGCCAGCAGCCAACCGGCGGGTACAGGGGGGTATGGCTACACCTTC | CASSQPAGTGGYGYTF
TRBJ2-7 | TRBV24-1 | few | NA | 14 | TGTGCCACCAGCAGGGAGGACAACTCCTACGAGCAGTACTTC | CATSREDNSYEQYF
TRBJ2-7 | TRBV5-1 | NA | TRBD1 | 14 | TGCGCCAGCAGCCGGACAGGGGGGACCTACGAGCAGTACTTC | CASSRTGGTYEQYF
TRBJ2-7 | TRBV4-1 | few | NA | 15 | TGCGCCAGCAGCCCGGGGTATCCCCTCTCCTACGAGCAGTACTTC | CASSPGYPLSYEQYF
TRBJ1-3 | TRBV12-3/TRBV12-4 | NA | NA | 14 | TGTGCCAGCGGGAGGGGAGGGAATGGAAACACCATATATTTT | CASGRGGNGNTIYF
TRBJ1-1 | TRBV12-3/TRBV12-4 | few | NA | 13 | TGTGCCCCCAGCCAGGGTCGGTGCACTGAAGCTTTCTTT | CAPSQGRCTEAFF
TRBJ2-5 | TRBV4-1 | NA | NA | 14 | TGCGCCAGCAGCCAAAGGACGGCAGGAGAGACCCAGTACTTC | CASSQRTAGETQYF
TRBJ1-1 | TRBV5-1 | NA | NA | 15 | TGCGCCAGCAGCTTGGCCGTTGGAGGGGCGATGGGGGCTTTCTTT | CASSLAVGGAMGAFF
TRBJ1-1 | TRBV11-2 | NA | NA | 15 | TGTGCCAGCAGCCCACGGCGGCTGGTCGGGTGGGGAGCTTTCTTT | CASSPRRLVGWGAFF
TRBJ2-3 | TRBV5-1 | few | TRBD1 | 15 | TGCGCCAGCAGCTTGGCGGGGACAGCAACAGATACGCAGTATTTT | CASSLAGTATDTQYF
TRBJ2-4 | TRBV21-1 | few | NA | 14 | TGTGCCAGCAGCAAACAGGGGGACCAAAACATTCAGTACTTC | CASSKQGDQNIQYF